The rows below give T cell receptor beta chains drawn from one sample of a study of cytomegalovirus exposure and HLA in healthy donors. Profiling relied on immunoSEQ multiplex PCR, and the TCRdb table lists in-frame clones only, not all of them. The sample shows some 130,000 clones, roughly 89% of them seen only once. Sample: PBMCs. The receptor set was obtained from a woman between 18 and 29 years old in good health and CMV-seronegative. The CDR3 runs from the conserved cysteine through the conserved F or W. The D gene is left open where the match is weak. Expanded clones get a size class; other rows say once, few or many, or leave the size out.

TRBJ1-1,-,TRBV13,-,TGTGCCAGCAGCCCTAGGGCATTGGGGGGAGGGACTGAAGCTTTCTTT,CASSPRALGGGTEAFF
TRBJ2-5,-,TRBV5-1,-,TGCGCCAGCAGCTTCCAGGGGGGAAGAGAGACCCAGTACTTC,CASSFQGGRETQYF
TRBJ2-3,-,TRBV4-1,TRBD2,TGCGCCAGCAGTCCAATTAGCGGGGGAAGCACAGATACGCAGTATTTT,CASSPISGGSTDTQYF
TRBJ2-6,-,TRBV9,-,TGTGCCAGCAGCCCCCTCGGTGCCTCTGGGGCCAACGTCCTGACTTTC,CASSPLGASGANVLTF
TRBJ1-5,-,TRBV7-3,TRBD1,TGTGCCAGCAGCCCCCGACAGGGTAGCAATCAGCCCCAGCATTTT,CASSPRQGSNQPQHF
TRBJ1-6,once,TRBV11-2,-,TGTGCCAGCAGCCTCGGACAAAGCTCCTATAATTCACCCCTCCACTTT,CASSLGQSSYNSPLHF
TRBJ2-7,once,TRBV7-9,TRBD1,TGTGCCAGCAGTCGGGGACAGGGGGTCCTCTACGAGCAGTACTTC,CASSRGQGVLYEQYF
TRBJ2-5,once,TRBV19,TRBD1,TGTGCCAGCGAACTACTGGGGACAGGGCGAAAGGAGACCCAGTACTTC,CASELLGTGRKETQYF
TRBJ1-1,-,TRBV18,-,TGTGCCAGCTCATCAGATGTCTCGGAAGCTTTCTTT,CASSSDVSEAFF
TRBJ1-2,-,TRBV9,-,TGTGCCAGCAGCCCACAACTCGACAGGTACCGCTATGGCTACACCTTC,CASSPQLDRYRYGYTF
TRBJ2-7,-,TRBV4-1,TRBD1,TGCGCCAGCAGCCCAGAGATGGGACAGGGCTACGAGCAGTACTTC,CASSPEMGQGYEQYF